The source of this T cell receptor beta chain is a study of response to subunit inactivated influenza vaccine. This CDR3 is built from 16 residues. V trimming: 5 bases; J trimming: 5 bases; junction bases outside the gene matches: 12. Germline V gene sequence: CDR1 MDHEN, CDR2 SYDVKM. TCRdb re-analysed the RT-PCR reads in MiXCR, keeping a single row per CDR3 protein. The table shows 700,000 to 800,000 distinct CDR3 sequences, with less than 20% occurring only once. The study, taken as a whole, reports: A suggestion made by the authors is that each seasonal influenza vaccination recruits few new T cells.

About this clonotype itself: The antigen is not known.

V is TRBV28 and J is TRBJ2-5; 9 bases fit TRBD1. This sequence originates from a man aged 50-60 years who received an inactivated influenza vaccine. The input for sequencing was PBMCs from blood, taken roughly 5 days after vaccination. The CDR3 here is CASSASGTGRGETQYF. The CDR3 DNA reads TGTGCCAGCAGTGCCTCCGGGACAGGGCGTGGGGAGACCCAGTACTTC.